The subject of this entry is one T cell receptor beta chain. Its antigen is as yet unknown. The sample is drawn from a study of cytomegalovirus exposure and HLA in healthy donors. Study-level findings and limits: Certain sequence variants were highly shared and formed a cluster, and this cluster was likely a sequencing artifact. Immune exposure was documented only through CMV serostatus.

The CDR3 consists of 18 residues. The germline CDR1 and CDR2 sequences are SGHRS and YFSETQ. J gave up 2 bases and V 4 bases, and 9 bases lay outside the gene matches. The study ran its PCR with 60 Vbeta and 13 Jbeta primers. Some clones are missing from TCRdb's copy, which holds only in-frame ones; the method was immunoSEQ multiplex PCR. Of hundreds of thousands of clones listed, roughly 80% are singletons. This receptor was identified in a man younger than 40 in good health and CMV-seronegative. The rearrangement joins TRBV5-1 to TRBJ2-5; 15 positions agree with TRBD2. Sequencing used PBMCs. CDR3 DNA sequence: TGCGCCAGCAGCAGTGGACTAGCGGGGGGGCCGAGTCAAGAGACCCAGTACTTC. It translates to CASSSGLAGGPSQETQYF.